The sequence of this TCR beta chain was determined in a study of T cells in women clearing cervical HPV infection. Study at large: Blood came at first lesion visit for cases, post-clearance for controls. For cases, blood was sampled a median around 150 days after lesion detection, interquartile range roughly 90 to 230 days. Findings and limits, study-wide: It is unknown whether associations predate infection; no effector/memory or HPV-specific sorting.

Clones were sequenced by immunoSEQ multiplex PCR, and TCRdb holds only the in-frame ones, with some missing. This sample contains around 46,000 clones. Turning to this clone: The antigen remains undetermined. The CDR3 is cut off 3 residues early in the read; its end comes from the germline J gene.

V lost 4 bases and J 5 bases, leaving 17 bases between the germline ends. CDR1 and CDR2 from the germline V gene are LNHDA and SQIVND (reference sequence). CDR3 size: 15 residues. The V and J genes are TRBV19 and TRBJ2-5; D is perhaps TRBD1 (5 bases). This TCR came from a woman aged 18 to 75 with a cervical HPV16 infection that either progressed to CIN3+ or cleared (not recorded which). Sample: blood buffy coat. CDR3 sequence: CASSTLNRPGETQYF. CDR3 DNA, as far as it was read: TGTGCCAGTAGTACCCTAAACAGGCCCGGTGAGACC.